The clone carrying this TCR beta chain was picked up one time. This CDR3 has 16 amino acids. Per germline, CDR1 MGHRA and CDR2 YSYEKL. The V end lost 0 bases, the J end lost 4 bases, and 15 bases lay between the germline ends. Methods used by the authors: Scientists estimated how many nucleated cells there were by amplifying reference gene primers. TCRdb's table, derived via immunoSEQ multiplex PCR, lists solely in-frame clones and lacks some. For V, J and clone size, that table is used; D and trimming come from the DNA. The profile shows tens of thousands of clones, roughly 87% of them singletons. This entry comes from a study of blood T cell repertoires in COVID-19. On the study more broadly: Spain, Italy and the United States supplied samples that represented acute and convalescent COVID-19. Sources were T cells, B-cell-depleted T cells, or PBMCs; the material itself was cDNA or gDNA.

Input material: peripheral blood. The TCR originated in a human donor in a cohort sampled during active COVID-19. This chain joins TRBV4-1 and TRBJ1-2, with no clear D. CDR3 sequence: CASSQEMSREGYGYTF. The CDR3, as DNA: TGCGCCAGCAGCCAAGAAATGAGTCGGGAGGGCTATGGCTACACCTTC.